This T cell receptor beta chain was sequenced in a study of shared clonotypes between healthy human individuals. Original handling: With immunoSEQ giving junction-only sequences and no quality scores, filtering differed. Some clones are missing from TCRdb's copy, which holds only in-frame ones; the method was immunoSEQ multiplex PCR. The V and J calls and clone size come from that table; D and trimming were worked out from the DNA. The data contain 2.5 million or so clones, more than 80% of them seen just once; the ten biggest clones take up about 0.13%. The CDR3 length is 12 residues. The germline V gene encodes CDR1 SGHVS and CDR2 FQNEAQ. V lost 1 base, J lost 5 bases, and 5 bases lay in between. Comments on this clone: Its cognate antigen is unknown.

Study results and caveats: Since donors were few, the genetic and exposure-history diversity represented was limited. In a handful of donors, around 5.5% of naive CD4 clonotypes appeared in common.

The V and J genes are TRBV7-8 and TRBJ1-1; unclear D gene. Input material: naive CD4+ T cells sorted from blood. Subset indicated: CD45RA+ positively selected. The sequence derives from a man aged 18 to 30 in good health. This chain's CDR3 is CASSLVLTEAFF. The CDR3 DNA reads TGTGCCAGCAGCTTAGTGTTGACTGAAGCTTTCTTT.